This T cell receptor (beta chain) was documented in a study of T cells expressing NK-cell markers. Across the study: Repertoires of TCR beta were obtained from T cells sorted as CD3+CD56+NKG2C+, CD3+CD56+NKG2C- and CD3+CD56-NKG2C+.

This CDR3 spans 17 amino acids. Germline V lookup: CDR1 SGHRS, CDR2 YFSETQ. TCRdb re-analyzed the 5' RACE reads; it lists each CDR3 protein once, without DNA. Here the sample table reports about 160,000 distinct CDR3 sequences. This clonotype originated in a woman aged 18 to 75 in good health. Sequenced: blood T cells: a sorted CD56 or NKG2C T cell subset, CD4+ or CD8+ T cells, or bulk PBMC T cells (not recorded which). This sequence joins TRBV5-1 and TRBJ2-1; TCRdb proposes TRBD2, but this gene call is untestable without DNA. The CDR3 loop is CASSIGTSGGLYNEQFF.